The sequence of this T cell receptor beta chain was determined in a study of blood T cell repertoires in COVID-19. Trimming pared 0 bases from V and 1 base from J, leaving 10 bases between. Germline-derived CDR1 and CDR2 are SGDLS and YYNGEE. The CDR3 totals 16 residues. In the original workflow: Nucleated cell counts were estimated from reference gene primer amplification. Assay: immunoSEQ multiplex PCR; the TCRdb copy retains only in-frame clones and omits some. The DNA was the basis for D and trimming; V, J and clone size are from that table. The sample yields approximately 260,000 clones, around 90% seen once. This clone was seen a single time.

Material for sequencing was peripheral blood. J is TRBJ1-4 and V is TRBV9; tentatively, D is TRBD1 (6 bases). The origin of this receptor is a woman aged 70 to 79 with COVID-19, enrolled during active disease. The CDR3 nucleotides are TGTGCCAGCAGCGTAGACCCCAGGGGAACTAATGAAAAACTGTTTTTT. Its protein product is CASSVDPRGTNEKLFF.